This T cell receptor (beta chain) was sequenced during a study of identical twins. TCRdb processed the 5' RACE reads anew with MiXCR; each CDR3 protein has one entry. The table shows just over 450,000 distinct CDR3 sequences, with around 14% occurring only once. CDR3 length equals 14 residues. Deletions cut 7 bases from V and 6 bases from J, with 16 bases between. Another study also made use of these data, one on yellow fever vaccine responses in identical twins.

The chain links TRBV12-3 or TRBV12-4 to TRBJ1-5; D may be TRBD1 (6 bases). The source material was CD4+ T cells sorted from blood. The receptor's source is a young woman in good health. Written as DNA, the CDR3 is TGTGCCAGCACCCCGGGGGGGGCCGGTCAGCCCCAGCATTTT. Its protein is CASTPGGAGQPQHF.